The clone carrying this TCR beta chain was seen at least ten times. This record belongs to a study of identical twins. The CDR3 runs to 14 residues. The ends were cut back, 3 bases at V and 4 bases at J, with 9 bases in the middle. MiXCR, run by TCRdb on the 5' RACE reads, gives a single entry per CDR3 protein. The table includes about 490,000 distinct CDR3 sequences, about 15% detected once. This same sample was also taken into another study, of yellow fever vaccine responses in identical twins.

This chain joins TRBV12-3 or TRBV12-4 and TRBJ1-4; a weak D match, TRBD1 (6 bases). The sequence derives from a woman younger than 30 in good health. The sample comprised CD4+ T cells sorted from blood. CDR3 in amino acids: CASSFKGGNEKLFF. DNA of the CDR3: TGTGCCAGCAGTTTCAAGGGGGGTAATGAAAAACTGTTTTTT.